These T cell receptor beta chains were read from a single sample in a study of T-cell memory formation after mild COVID-19. TCRdb processed the 5' RACE reads anew with MiXCR; each CDR3 protein has one entry. Of some 180,000 distinct CDR3 sequences in the sample, approximately 13% were seen once. Sequenced: PBMCs or a T cell subset sorted from them (not recorded which). Source of these receptors: a man between 18 and 35 years old who had mild COVID-19 (a few samples of this study predate the infection). Cell type and time point are not known. Each CDR3 is given with its conserved first and last residue. A D gene is named only where the DNA matches it firmly. Rows may omit the clone size; those that give it use once, few, many or a size class.

.,few,TRBJ2-5,TRBV7-8,TGTGCCAGCAGCTTAAACGGACACCAAGAGACCCAGTACTTC,CASSLNGHQETQYF
.,.,TRBJ1-2,TRBV5-6,TGTGCCAGCAGCTTGGACAGGGTTTTTGATGGCTACACCTTC,CASSLDRVFDGYTF
TRBD2,.,TRBJ2-3,TRBV5-1,TGCGCCAGCAGCGAAACCGGGGGGAACACAGATACGCAGTATTTT,CASSETGGNTDTQYF
.,.,TRBJ1-6,TRBV12-3/TRBV12-4,TGTGCCAGCAGCCCTGGGACTGGTTCACCCCTCCACTTT,CASSPGTGSPLHF
TRBD1,.,TRBJ1-2,TRBV7-2,TGTGCCAGCAGCCAGGGGGGGGCCTACTATGGCTACACCTTC,CASSQGGAYYGYTF
.,.,TRBJ1-2,TRBV7-2,TGTGCCAGCAGCTTAGGTGTGCGGGCAGGGAGGAACTATGGCTACACCTTC,CASSLGVRAGRNYGYTF
.,.,TRBJ1-1,TRBV10-3,TGTGCCATCATGGGGGCAGGGAACACTGAAGCTTTCTTT,CAIMGAGNTEAFF
.,few,TRBJ2-3,TRBV4-1,TGCGCCAGCAGCCAAGATCTTAAGTTGGGGGGAACGCAGTATTTT,CASSQDLKLGGTQYF
.,many,TRBJ2-1,TRBV5-1,TGCGCCAGCAGCTTGCCTGTGACGGGAGTCTACAATGAGCAGTTCTTC,CASSLPVTGVYNEQFF
TRBD2,few,TRBJ2-3,TRBV4-3,TGCGCCAGCAGCCAAGATCAGCGGGGGGGCTTGGGTACGCAGTATTTT,CASSQDQRGGLGTQYF
.,.,TRBJ1-1,TRBV18,TGTGCCAGCTCACCGAGCGAGGGCATGAACACTGAAGCTTTCTTT,CASSPSEGMNTEAFF
.,.,TRBJ2-2,TRBV12-3/TRBV12-4,TGTGCCAGCAGTCCCATCGGGACCGGGGAGCTGTTTTTT,CASSPIGTGELFF
TRBD2,.,TRBJ2-3,TRBV11-2,TGTGCCAGCAGCTTGAGCGGGGCAATCTTCACAGATACGCAGTATTTT,CASSLSGAIFTDTQYF
.,.,TRBJ1-4,TRBV27,TGTGCCAGCAGTTTTAGCCCCGGGGGCACTAATGAAAAACTGTTTTTT,CASSFSPGGTNEKLFF
.,few,TRBJ2-5,TRBV20-1,TGCAGTGCAAAATGGCCGGTCCGGTTGGAGACCCAGTACTTC,CSAKWPVRLETQYF
.,.,TRBJ2-1,TRBV5-5,TGTGCCAGCAGCCGGGACCCTACTAGCTATGAGCAGTTCTTC,CASSRDPTSYEQFF
.,many,TRBJ1-3,TRBV7-2,TGTGCCAGCAGCTTGGGTGGAAACACCATATATTTT,CASSLGGNTIYF
.,.,TRBJ2-7,TRBV20-1,TGCAGTGCTAGTCCCCGAGTGGGACAGTACTTC,CSASPRVGQYF
.,many,TRBJ2-1,TRBV7-9,TGTGCCAGCAGCGGTAGGGAGCAGTTCTTC,CASSGREQFF
TRBD1,.,TRBJ2-7,TRBV6-5,TGTGCCAGCAGTTACCGGCCAGGGGGTTACGAGCAGTACTTC,CASSYRPGGYEQYF
.,few,TRBJ1-1,TRBV5-5,TGTGCCAGCAGCTTGCACGGGAGTCTTACTACTGAAGCTTTCTTT,CASSLHGSLTTEAFF
.,.,TRBJ1-1,TRBV7-2,TGTGCCAGCATGATACAGGGAACTGAAGCTTTCTTT,CASMIQGTEAFF
.,few,TRBJ1-5,TRBV7-9,TGTGCCAGCAGCTTAGGGCCCTCGGATAGCAATCAGCCCCAGCATTTT,CASSLGPSDSNQPQHF
.,.,TRBJ2-3,TRBV24-1,TGTGCCACCAGTGATCCTGGGACTGTCACAGATACGCAGTATTTT,CATSDPGTVTDTQYF
.,.,TRBJ2-3,TRBV6-5,TGTGCCAGCAGAGGGATGAGGCGCGGGGACACAGATACGCAGTATTTT,CASRGMRRGDTDTQYF
.,few,TRBJ2-5,TRBV5-1,TGCGCCAGCTCGGGAACGGGGCGAATCCAAGAGACCCAGTACTTC,CASSGTGRIQETQYF
TRBD1,many,TRBJ1-6,TRBV7-9,TGTGCCAGCAGCTTAGTGGGGACAGAAAATTCACCCCTCCACTTT,CASSLVGTENSPLHF
.,few,TRBJ2-5,TRBV29-1,TGCAGCGCGAAACTAGGAGAGACCCAGTACTTC,CSAKLGETQYF
.,many,TRBJ2-5,TRBV18,TGTGCCAGCAGCCCCCGCGGGGAGACCCAGTACTTC,CASSPRGETQYF